The 23 T cell receptor beta chains below come from one sample, sequenced in a study of T-cell reconstitution after alpha-beta-depleted transplantation in children (TCRdb year 2016). Library generation was performed with PCR. The sequencing machine was an Illumina HiSeq 2500. Molecular barcoding was employed in the preparation of TCR libraries, with unique molecular identifiers being used to normalize TCRbeta repertoire quantification. Using fastp at Q25 and MiXCR, TCRdb reprocessed the public reads and kept productive beta chains. Each record represents a unique CDR3 protein, reported with the most common genes and DNA among its rows. The sample includes a few hundred thousand distinct CDR3 sequences, with about an eighth observed a single time. Approximately 2% of the sample is in the top ten clones. What this sample's treatment or condition label stands for: allogeneic hematopoietic cell transplantation with graft depleted of TCRalphabeta T cells and CD19 B cells.

The sample was PBMCs, mostly from graft donor cells, taken 360 days after TCRalphabeta/CD19-depleted stem cell transplant. The source is a male patient between 5 and 17 years old who had a stem cell transplant for acute myeloid leukemia, so the T cells may come from the graft donor.

This clonotype showed up just a few times. The V and J genes are TRBV29-1 and TRBJ2-1; TRBD1 aligns across 7 bases. The CDR3 has 15 amino acids. The J segment lost 4 bases and the V segment lost 7 bases, leaving 13 bases of the junction unmatched. Germline V lookup: CDR1 SQVTM, CDR2 ANQGSEA. CDR3: CSGTPMTGQYNEQFF. Here the CDR3 DNA reads TGCAGCGGCACTCCGATGACAGGGCAATACAATGAGCAGTTCTTC.

The chain links TRBV5-6 to TRBJ2-7, with 11 bases that match TRBD2. The CDR3 runs to 14 residues. V gave up 1 base and J gave up 6 bases; unmatched junction bases: 3. Germline V CDR1 and CDR2: SGHDT, YYEEEE. This chain's CDR3 is CASSLLAGGGEQYF. The CDR3 DNA sequence: TGTGCCAGCAGCTTGCTAGCGGGAGGAGGCGAGCAGTACTTC.

This clonotype has more than one count but fewer than ten. The genes are TRBV30 and TRBJ2-1; 8 nucleotides match TRBD1. Per germline, CDR1 GTSNPN and CDR2 SVGIG (reference sequence). The CDR3 is 14 residues long. Germline trimming cut 4 bases from V and 7 bases from J; bases unmatched to any gene: 9. This CDR3 reads CAWIGQGAWNEQFF. CDR3 bases: TGTGCCTGGATTGGGCAGGGGGCATGGAATGAGCAGTTCTTC.

Only a few counts were recorded for this clonotype. The V gene is TRBV20-1, the J gene TRBJ2-4; TRBD1 might be the D (5 bases). Per germline, CDR1 DFQATT and CDR2 SNEGSKA (reference sequence). The CDR3 has 13 residues. CDR3 residues: CSSGAGTKNIQYF. The CDR3 DNA reads as TGCAGCTCAGGAGCAGGGACCAAAAACATTCAGTACTTC.

This clonotype was observed a few times. V usage is TRBV7-6 and J usage is TRBJ2-5; D is unclear. The CDR3 contains 15 residues. The germline CDR1 and CDR2 sequences are SGHVS and FNYEAQ. Trimming removed 1 base at V and 4 bases at J, with 13 bases between. The CDR3 region has the DNA TGTGCCAGCAGCTTAGAGCAGGTCCCCGTAGAGACCCAGTACTTC. Its protein is CASSLEQVPVETQYF.

The chain combines TRBV7-2 with TRBJ2-1; D assignment may be TRBD1 or TRBD2 (5 bases each). CDR3 length: 14 residues. Trimming took 7 bases from V and 6 from J, leaving 16 bases between them. Germline V gene data show CDR1 as SGHTA and CDR2 as FQGNSA. The CDR3 coding sequence is TGTGCCAGCAACCCGACGGGGCTGTCCAATGAGCAGTTCTTC. Translated, it gives CASNPTGLSNEQFF.

V gene TRBV7-8 combines with J gene TRBJ2-7; TRBD2 might be the D (5 bases). The V and J ends lost 5 bases and 1 base respectively, with 12 bases between them. Germline loops: CDR1 SGHVS, CDR2 FQNEAQ. CDR3 length: 14 residues. The CDR3 DNA sequence: TGTGCCAGCAGCCAACGGACGGGGTCCTACGAGCAGTACTTC. This translates into CASSQRTGSYEQYF. Full variable domain (missing parts from reference TRBV7-8 and TRBJ2-7): GAGVSQSPRYKVAKRGQDVALRCDPISGHVSLFWYQQALGQGPEFLTYFQNEAQLDKSGLPSDRFFAERPEGSVSTLKIQRTQQEDSAVYLCASSQRTGSYEQYFGPGTRLTVT.

This clonotype was seen repeatedly, ten times or more. This chain links TRBV7-9 with TRBJ2-1; the match to TRBD2 covers 11 bases. Germline assignment: CDR1 SEHNR and CDR2 FQNEAQ (reference sequence). J lost 8 bases, V lost 4 bases, and 7 bases had no gene match. The CDR3 runs 15 residues. The DNA for the CDR3 is TGTGCCAGCAGCTCCTTACTAGCGGGAGATGATGAGCAGTTCTTC. Amino acids: CASSSLLAGDDEQFF.

This sequence joins TRBV7-9 and TRBJ2-7; D not certain. V shed 6 bases and J shed 7 bases, with 22 bases lying between them. This CDR3 is 15 amino acids long. CDR1 is SEHNR, CDR2 FQNEAQ, per germline (reference sequence). The CDR3 DNA is TGTGCCAGCAGTACAGTCCTCGGGTGGGGTGGTGAGCAGTACTTC. Protein: CASSTVLGWGGEQYF.

V gene TRBV4-3 combines with J gene TRBJ2-4, with 7 bases matching TRBD2. CDR3 size: 19 residues. Germline V CDR1 and CDR2: LGHNA, YSLEER. V gave up 4 bases and J gave up 7 bases; unmatched junction bases: 22. CDR3 nucleotide sequence: TGCGCCAGCAGCCCCCAGCGGGACTTGGCCACTTCCACTTCGAACATTCAGTACTTC. This translates into CASSPQRDLATSTSNIQYF.

The rearrangement joins TRBV9 to TRBJ2-7, with TRBD1 matching over 8 bases. CDR1 is SGDLS and CDR2 is YYNGEE in the germline V gene. This CDR3 has 15 residues. Losses at the gene ends were 4 bases for V and 2 bases for J; bases not matched to a gene: 8. The CDR3 sequence is CASSPQDRVAYEQYF. CDR3 in DNA: TGTGCCAGCAGCCCCCAGGACAGGGTCGCCTACGAGCAGTACTTC.

This clonotype was seen only a few times. The chain is built from TRBV12-3 or TRBV12-4 and TRBJ1-6, with 7 bases lining up with TRBD1. CDR3 size: 16 residues. J lost 3 bases, V lost 4 bases, and 6 bases had no gene match. CDR3 nucleotide sequence: TGTGCCAGCAGTTCGGGACAGCGGATCTATAATTCACCCCTCCACTTT. As protein: CASSSGQRIYNSPLHF.

This clonotype was observed at least ten times. The chain recombines TRBV9 with TRBJ2-7; D call uncertain. From germline, CDR1 is SGDLS and CDR2 YYNGEE. The CDR3 runs to 15 residues. The V end was cut by 0 bases, the J end by 3 bases, with 13 bases between. The CDR3 is CASSVVPSPNYEQYF. The CDR3 DNA reads TGTGCCAGCAGCGTAGTCCCCTCACCGAACTACGAGCAGTACTTC.

V and J are TRBV27 and TRBJ1-5; D is unclear. V lost 4 bases and J 3 bases, leaving 13 bases between the germline ends. The CDR3 runs to 15 residues. Germline assignment: CDR1 MNHEY and CDR2 SMNVEV (reference sequence). CDR3 DNA sequence: TGTGCCAGCAGTTCCGCACTCACTTTCAATCAGCCCCAGCATTTT. This translates into CASSSALTFNQPQHF.

Worth noting for this clonotype: This could be a read error, since a much larger clone is one nucleotide away. The J gene is TRBJ2-1, the V gene TRBV6-2 or TRBV6-3; 11 positions agree with TRBD2. The CDR3 is 15 residues long. In germline, CDR1 is MNHEY, CDR2 SVGEGT. The CDR3 protein is CASRDIAGGWNERFF. In DNA form, the CDR3 reads TGTGCCAGCAGAGATATAGCGGGAGGGTGGAATGAGCGGTTCTTC.

The rearrangement uses TRBV12-5 and TRBJ2-3, with D unresolved. The germline V and J ends were trimmed by 2 bases and 0 bases, with 12 bases remaining between them. CDR1 is LGHNT and CDR2 is FRNRAP in the germline V gene. CDR3 length equals 16 residues. The CDR3 DNA reads as TGTGCTAGTGGTTTGCCTTTACAGCCTAGCACAGATACGCAGTATTTT. Residues: CASGLPLQPSTDTQYF.

This clonotype was counted once. A much larger clone lies one base from this, so it may be a read error. J is TRBJ2-2 and V is TRBV5-1; no definite D call. CDR1 SGHRS and CDR2 YFSETQ come from the germline V gene. Trimming took off 2 bases at V and 3 bases at J, with 8 bases between the two ends. This CDR3 has 14 amino acids. This CDR3 reads CASSFGWDTGELFF. CDR3 sequence (DNA): TGCGCCAGCAGCTTCGGGTGGGACACCGGGGAGCTGTTTTTT.

This clonotype was seen more than once but under ten times. The chain uses TRBV7-2 and TRBJ2-1; D might be TRBD2 (6 bases). Germline CDR1 and CDR2: SGHTA and FQGNSA. The length of the CDR3 is 14 residues. Trimming removed 5 bases at V and 3 bases at J, with 11 bases between. The CDR3 DNA reads as TGTGCCAGCAGCCCCTCAGCGGGCTACAATGAGCAGTTCTTC. Translation: CASSPSAGYNEQFF.

The chain has TRBV18 and TRBJ2-7, with 9 bases fitting TRBD2. V was clipped by 1 base and J by 3 bases; unmatched bases: 7. Per germline, CDR1 KGHSH and CDR2 LQKENI. The CDR3 is made up of 16 amino acids. CDR3: CASSPRRLAGIYEQYF. The CDR3 DNA reads TGTGCCAGCTCACCACGGAGGCTAGCGGGAATCTACGAGCAGTACTTC.

J is TRBJ2-2 and V is TRBV4-2; no firm D call. V lost 0 bases and J lost 1, with 6 bases in between. The CDR3 runs to 15 residues. Germline V gene sequence: CDR1 LGHNA, CDR2 YNFKEQ. CDR3: CASSQDDLNTGELFF. The CDR3 bases are TGTGCCAGCAGCCAAGATGACCTGAACACCGGGGAGCTGTTTTTT.

The CDR3, as DNA: TGTGCCAGTAGACCAACGACAGGAAGCTACACCTTC. This sequence encodes CASRPTTGSYTF. This sequence joins TRBV19 and TRBJ1-2; maybe TRBD1 (6 bases). V was shortened by 6 bases and J by 9 bases, with 14 bases between the two germline ends. The CDR3 extends over 12 amino acids. Germline lookup yields CDR1 LNHDA and CDR2 SQIVND (reference sequence).

The chain joins TRBV11-2 to TRBJ2-1; 11 bases line up with TRBD2. Germline loops: CDR1 SGHAT, CDR2 FQNNGV. V shed 5 bases, J shed 3 bases, and the junction held 9 bases outside the gene matches. The CDR3 is 17 residues long. CDR3 in amino acids: CASSDRLAGLLYNEQFF. CDR3 DNA sequence: TGTGCCAGCAGCGATCGACTAGCGGGACTCCTCTACAATGAGCAGTTCTTC.

This clonotype was seen only a few times. The CDR3 protein is CASGSGVSYEQYF. The CDR3 DNA is TGTGCCAGCGGGTCAGGAGTAAGCTACGAGCAGTACTTC. This chain connects TRBV7-2 to TRBJ2-7; no definite D call. Germline-derived CDR1 and CDR2 are SGHTA and FQGNSA. The CDR3 runs 13 residues. V was trimmed by 8 bases and J by 3 bases, leaving 14 bases between them.